This entry is about one TCR beta chain. Antigen specificity is unknown. Only healthy Caucasians were enrolled as donors. This sample stems from a study of identical twins. Study-level points and caveats: Analyses of zero insertions could be partly confounded by invariant MAIT and iNKT cells.

Looked up from germline, CDR1 is DFQATT and CDR2 is SNEGSKA (reference sequence). The CDR3 runs to 14 residues. Trimming removed 6 bases from V and 10 bases from J; junction bases left unmatched: 13. Template switching (which added a universal primer site) was used, and cDNA carried unique molecular identifiers. MiXCR, run by TCRdb on the 5' RACE reads, gives a single entry per CDR3 protein. The data contain approximately 210,000 distinct CDR3 sequences, roughly a tenth of them seen just once; the ten biggest clones take up about 5.2%. The specimen was memory (CD45RO+) T cells sorted from blood. This TCR derives from a woman between 18 and 29 years old in good health. This sequence joins TRBV20-1 and TRBJ2-1; TRBD2 aligns across 9 bases. CDR3 protein: CSAPILAGGREQFF. The CDR3 DNA is TGCAGTGCGCCGATATTGGCGGGAGGGCGCGAGCAGTTCTTC.